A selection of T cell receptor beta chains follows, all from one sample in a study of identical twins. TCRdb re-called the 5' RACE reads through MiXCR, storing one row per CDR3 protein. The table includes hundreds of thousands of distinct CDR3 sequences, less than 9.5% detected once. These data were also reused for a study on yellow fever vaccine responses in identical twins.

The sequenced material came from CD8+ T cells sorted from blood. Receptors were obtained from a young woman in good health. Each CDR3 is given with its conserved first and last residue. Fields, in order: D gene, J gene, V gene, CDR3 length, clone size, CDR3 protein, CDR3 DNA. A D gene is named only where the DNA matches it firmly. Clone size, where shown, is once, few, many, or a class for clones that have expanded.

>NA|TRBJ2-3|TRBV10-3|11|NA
CAISGSDTQYF
TGTGCCATCAGTGGTTCCGATACGCAGTATTTT
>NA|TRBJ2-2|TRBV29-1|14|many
CSVEGGGLTGELFF
TGCAGCGTTGAAGGGGGAGGACTGACCGGGGAGCTGTTTTTT
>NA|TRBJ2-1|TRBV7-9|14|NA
CASSLEFQYNEQFF
TGTGCCAGCAGCTTAGAGTTTCAGTACAATGAGCAGTTCTTC
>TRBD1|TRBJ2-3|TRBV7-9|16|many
CASSLFRDRGSSTQYF
TGTGCCAGCAGCTTATTCCGGGACAGGGGTAGCAGTACGCAGTATTTT
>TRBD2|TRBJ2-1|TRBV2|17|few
CASSDGLAGEVYNEQFF
TGTGCCAGCAGTGACGGACTAGCGGGAGAGGTGTACAATGAGCAGTTCTTC
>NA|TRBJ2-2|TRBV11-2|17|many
CASSLDWRDRSTGELFF
TGTGCCAGCAGCTTAGATTGGCGGGACCGGAGCACCGGGGAGCTGTTTTTT
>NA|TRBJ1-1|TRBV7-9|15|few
CASSLTASENTEAFF
TGTGCCAGCAGCTTAACGGCCTCAGAGAACACTGAAGCTTTCTTT
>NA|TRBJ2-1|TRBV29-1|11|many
CSVEDPYEQFF
TGCAGCGTTGAAGATCCGTATGAGCAGTTCTTC
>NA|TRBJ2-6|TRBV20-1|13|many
CSAGGSGANVLTF
TGCAGTGCTGGTGGGTCTGGGGCCAACGTCCTGACTTTC
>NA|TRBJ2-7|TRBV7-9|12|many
CASSIPPYEQYF
TGTGCCAGCAGCATTCCCCCCTACGAGCAGTACTTC
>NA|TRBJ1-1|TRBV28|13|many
CASSFRSRVEAFF
TGTGCCAGCAGTTTTCGGAGCCGGGTCGAAGCTTTCTTT
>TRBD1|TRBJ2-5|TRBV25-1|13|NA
CATDDRAQETQYF
TGTGCCACCGATGACAGGGCCCAAGAGACCCAGTACTTC
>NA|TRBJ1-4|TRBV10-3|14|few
CASKPDSSNEKLFF
TGTGCTTCAAAACCGGACAGCTCGAATGAAAAACTGTTTTTT
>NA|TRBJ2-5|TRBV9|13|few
CASSVESGETQYF
TGTGCCAGCAGCGTAGAATCTGGGGAGACCCAGTACTTC
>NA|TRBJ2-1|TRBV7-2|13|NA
CASSLGYGSEQFF
TGTGCCAGCAGCTTAGGTTACGGCTCTGAGCAGTTCTTC
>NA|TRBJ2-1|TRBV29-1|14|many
CSVVFDGGGYEQFF
TGCAGCGTTGTGTTCGACGGGGGAGGCTATGAGCAGTTCTTC
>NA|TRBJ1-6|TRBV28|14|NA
CASSPVTGNSPLHF
TGTGCCAGCAGTCCAGTTACGGGGAATTCACCCCTCCACTTT
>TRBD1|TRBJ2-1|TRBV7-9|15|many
CASSLYRGPDNEQFF
TGTGCCAGCAGCTTATACAGGGGGCCGGACAATGAGCAGTTCTTC
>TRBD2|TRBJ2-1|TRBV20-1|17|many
CSVRLAGNSHDYNEQFF
TGCAGTGTACGACTAGCGGGAAACTCGCACGACTACAATGAGCAGTTCTTC
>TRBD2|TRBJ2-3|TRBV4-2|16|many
CASSQELAEGTDTQYF
TGTGCCAGCAGCCAAGAGCTAGCGGAGGGCACAGATACGCAGTATTTT
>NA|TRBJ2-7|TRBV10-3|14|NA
CAISGTTAPYEQYF
TGTGCCATCAGTGGAACGACAGCTCCCTACGAGCAGTACTTC
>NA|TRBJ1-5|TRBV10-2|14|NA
CASSEARVNQPQHF
TGCGCCAGCAGTGAGGCCAGAGTCAATCAGCCCCAGCATTTT
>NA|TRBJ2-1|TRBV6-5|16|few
CASSYSDLAIWDEQFF
TGTGCCAGCAGTTACTCGGATCTAGCCATTTGGGATGAGCAGTTCTTC
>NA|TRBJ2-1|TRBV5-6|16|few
CASSVGPPGAYNEQFF
TGTGCCAGCAGCGTGGGACCTCCGGGGGCCTACAATGAGCAGTTCTTC
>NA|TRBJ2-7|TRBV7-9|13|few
CASSSRISYEQYF
TGTGCCAGCAGCTCAAGAATCTCCTACGAGCAGTACTTC
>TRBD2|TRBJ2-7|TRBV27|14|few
CASSLSSGINEQYF
TGTGCCAGCAGTTTAAGCAGCGGGATTAACGAGCAGTACTTC
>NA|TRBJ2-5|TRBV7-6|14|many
CASSLISGVETQYF
TGTGCCAGCAGCTTAATATCTGGGGTAGAGACCCAGTACTTC
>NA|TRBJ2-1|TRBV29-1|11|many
CSVEAGNEQFF
TGCAGCGTTGAAGCGGGGAATGAGCAGTTCTTC
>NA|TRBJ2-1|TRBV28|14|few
CASSLWTGVGEQFF
TGTGCCAGCAGTTTATGGACAGGTGTGGGTGAGCAGTTCTTC
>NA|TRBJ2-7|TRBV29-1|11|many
CSVHWRYEQYF
TGCAGCGTTCATTGGCGTTACGAGCAGTACTTC
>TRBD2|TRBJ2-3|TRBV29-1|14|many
CSVEWAGGSDTQYF
TGCAGCGTTGAATGGGCGGGGGGGTCAGATACGCAGTATTTT
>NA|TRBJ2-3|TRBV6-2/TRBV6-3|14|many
CASRLPGSVDTQYF
TGTGCCAGCAGATTACCAGGATCAGTCGATACGCAGTATTTT
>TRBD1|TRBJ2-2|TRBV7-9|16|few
CASSSGQPPNTGELFF
TGTGCCAGCAGCTCGGGACAGCCACCTAACACCGGGGAGCTGTTTTTT
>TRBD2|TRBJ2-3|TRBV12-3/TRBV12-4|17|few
CASSPPGGLGIWDTQYF
TGTGCCAGCAGTCCGCCCGGGGGGTTAGGCATATGGGATACGCAGTATTTT
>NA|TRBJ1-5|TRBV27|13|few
CASSLGWGQPQHF
TGTGCCAGCAGTTTAGGGTGGGGCCAGCCCCAGCATTTT
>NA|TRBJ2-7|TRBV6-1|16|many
CASSEAFLRASYEQYF
TGTGCCAGCAGTGAGGCCTTTTTGAGGGCCTCCTACGAGCAGTACTTC
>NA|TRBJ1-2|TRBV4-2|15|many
CASSQATGTDYGYTF
TGTGCCAGCAGCCAGGCCACGGGGACGGACTATGGCTACACCTTC
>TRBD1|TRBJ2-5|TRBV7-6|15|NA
CASSLGTGGWETQYF
TGTGCCAGCAGCTTGGGGACAGGGGGCTGGGAGACCCAGTACTTC
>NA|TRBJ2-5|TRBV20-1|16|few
CSARDFQRVNQETQYF
TGCAGTGCTAGAGATTTTCAGCGGGTGAACCAAGAGACCCAGTACTTC
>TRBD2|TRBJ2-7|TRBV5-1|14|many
CASSLWGGDYEQYF
TGCGCCAGCAGCCTGTGGGGAGGGGACTACGAGCAGTACTTC
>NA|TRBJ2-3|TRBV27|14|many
CASRTSISTDTQYF
TGTGCCAGCAGGACAAGCATTAGCACAGATACGCAGTATTTT
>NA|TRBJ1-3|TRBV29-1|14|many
CSVPADSSGNTIYF
TGCAGCGTCCCCGCAGATAGCTCTGGAAACACCATATATTTT
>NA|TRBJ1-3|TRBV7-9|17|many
CASLPTGSFFSGNTIYF
TGTGCCAGCCTCCCGACAGGAAGCTTTTTCTCTGGAAACACCATATATTTT
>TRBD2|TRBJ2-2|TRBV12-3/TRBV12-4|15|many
CASSWGGANTGELFF
TGTGCCAGCAGCTGGGGGGGGGCGAACACCGGGGAGCTGTTTTTT
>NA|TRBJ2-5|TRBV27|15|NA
CASSSWTDDQETQYF
TGTGCCAGCAGTTCCTGGACAGATGACCAAGAGACCCAGTACTTC
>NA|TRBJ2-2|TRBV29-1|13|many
CSVADSHTGELFF
TGCAGCGTCGCGGACAGCCACACCGGGGAGCTGTTTTTT
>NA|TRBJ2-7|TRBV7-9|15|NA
CASCFPPHRRYEQYF
TGTGCCAGCTGTTTCCCACCACATAGGAGGTACGAGCAGTACTTC
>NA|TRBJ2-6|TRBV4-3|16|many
CASSQDSSQGANVLTF
TGCGCCAGCAGCCAAGATTCATCCCAGGGGGCCAACGTCCTGACTTTC
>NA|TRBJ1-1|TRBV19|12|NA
CASSPPWGEAFF
TGTGCCAGTAGTCCCCCCTGGGGGGAAGCTTTCTTT
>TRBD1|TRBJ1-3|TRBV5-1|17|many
CASSEGQGYHSGNTIYF
TGCGCCAGCAGCGAGGGACAGGGGTACCACTCTGGAAACACCATATATTTT
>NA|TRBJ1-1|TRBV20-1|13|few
CSAGASRATEAFF
TGCAGTGCCGGGGCCAGTAGGGCGACTGAAGCTTTCTTT
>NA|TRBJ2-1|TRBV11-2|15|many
CASSGRQDSYNEQFF
TGTGCCAGCAGCGGCCGACAGGACTCCTACAATGAGCAGTTCTTC
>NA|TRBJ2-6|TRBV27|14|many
CASRTGQGANVLTF
TGTGCCAGCAGAACTGGGCAAGGGGCCAACGTCCTGACTTTC
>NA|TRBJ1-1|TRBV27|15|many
CASSLGRDRDTEAFF
TGTGCCAGCAGCCTAGGACGAGACCGGGACACTGAAGCTTTCTTT
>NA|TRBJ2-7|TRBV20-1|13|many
CSARDEGDYEQYF
TGCAGTGCTAGAGATGAGGGGGACTACGAGCAGTACTTC